Listed here are 17 T cell receptor beta chains from one sample, sequenced in a study of beta chain features in type 1 diabetes. The study's findings and limits: All four CD4+ subsets of Type 1 diabetes patients contained TCRB CDR3s that were moderately but significantly shorter.

Expressed TCRB transcripts were sequenced after all isolated RNA was converted to cDNA. TCRdb keeps only in-frame clones here, not all; method: immunoSEQ multiplex PCR. The sample shows around 310,000 clones, less than 15% of them seen only once. Their cognate antigens are unknown. Sequencing used naive CD4+ T cells from blood. The receptors here all came from a woman aged 18-35 years with type 1 diabetes.

This clone occurred a few times. This sequence joins TRBV6-5 and TRBJ2-1; 8 nucleotides line up with TRBD2. CDR1 MNHEY and CDR2 SVGAGI come from the germline V gene. Trimming removed 7 bases from V and 7 bases from J; junction bases left unmatched: 9. This CDR3 is 14 amino acids long. Written as DNA, the CDR3 is TGTGCCAGCAACGTCGCCGGGAGGGTAAATGAGCAGTTCTTC. It codes for CASNVAGRVNEQFF.

The rearrangement links TRBV7-2 to TRBJ2-3; no definite D call. CDR3 length: 13 residues. V lost 3 bases and J lost 2, with 6 bases in between. Germline values: CDR1 SGHTA, CDR2 FQGNSA. The CDR3: CASSFGPTDTQYF. The DNA for the CDR3 is TGTGCCAGCAGCTTCGGTCCCACAGATACGCAGTATTTT.

This clone was seen more than once but under ten times. This chain joins TRBV6-1 and TRBJ2-7; perhaps TRBD1 as D (6 bases). The CDR3 is 13 residues long. Germline values: CDR1 MNHNS, CDR2 SASEGT. Trimming stripped 10 bases from V and 8 bases from J, with 21 bases between. CDR3 sequence (DNA): TGTGCCACTACCGGGACACCCGCAGCAAAGCAGTACTTC. This translates into CATTGTPAAKQYF.

The V gene is TRBV18, the J gene TRBJ1-5; no definite D call. Germline loops: CDR1 KGHSH, CDR2 LQKENI. V was shortened by 3 bases and J by 7 bases, with 19 bases between the two germline ends. The CDR3 contains 16 residues. CDR3 in amino acids: CASSPRAGRSDQPQHF. The CDR3 DNA follows: TGTGCCAGCTCACCCCGGGCGGGGAGGAGTGACCAGCCCCAGCATTTT.

This clone was seen a handful of times. The V call is TRBV2, the J call TRBJ2-5; TRBD1 is a possible D gene (6 bases). This CDR3 is built from 14 residues. Germline-derived CDR1 and CDR2 are SNHLY and FYNNEI. V was cut by 2 bases and J by 5 bases, with 12 bases left in between. This CDR3 reads CASSERQEWETQYF. The CDR3 DNA reads TGTGCCAGCAGTGAACGACAGGAGTGGGAGACCCAGTACTTC.

The chain carries TRBV18 and TRBJ1-1; D call uncertain. V lost 4 bases to trimming and J lost 2 bases, with 8 bases between them. Germline V gene lookup returns CDR1 KGHSH and CDR2 LQKENI. The CDR3 covers 13 residues. This CDR3 reads CASSQAENTEAFF. CDR3 coding DNA: TGTGCCAGCTCACAGGCGGAAAACACTGAAGCTTTCTTT.

As concerns this clone: Other nucleotide sequences from this sample produce the same CDR3. The chain joins TRBV5-1 to TRBJ2-5, with a possible D match to TRBD1 (6 bases). This CDR3 has 14 amino acids. The germline V and J ends were trimmed by 2 bases and 1 base, with 9 bases remaining between them. Germline V gene lookup returns CDR1 SGHRS and CDR2 YFSETQ. The CDR3 spells CASSFGTSQETQYF. The DNA for the CDR3 is TGCGCCAGCAGCTTCGGGACAAGCCAAGAGACCCAGTACTTC.

V gene TRBV18 combines with J gene TRBJ1-1; D is unresolved. The CDR3 runs 15 residues. V shed 3 bases and J shed 1 base, with 12 bases lying between them. From germline, CDR1 is KGHSH and CDR2 LQKENI. CDR3 nucleotides: TGTGCCAGCTCACCTACGTGGCAAAGGAACACTGAAGCTTTCTTT. Amino acid sequence: CASSPTWQRNTEAFF.

This chain connects TRBV27 to TRBJ1-2; D remains unclear. Germline values: CDR1 MNHEY, CDR2 SMNVEV (reference sequence). The CDR3 has 13 residues. Trimming took off 2 bases at V and 2 bases at J, with 6 bases between the two ends. This CDR3 is CASSLEGNYGYTF. CDR3 in DNA: TGTGCCAGCAGTTTAGAGGGCAACTATGGCTACACCTTC.

This clone has a handful of counts. The V and J genes are TRBV29-1 and TRBJ1-1, with D perhaps matching TRBD1 (6 bases). Germline CDR1 is SQVTM and CDR2 is ANQGSEA. The CDR3 loop spans 13 amino acids. Between the trimmed V and J ends, which lost 7 bases and 0 bases, there was a span of 12 bases. CDR3 DNA sequence: TGCAGCGCGGGACACGGAATGAACACTGAAGCTTTCTTT. Protein: CSAGHGMNTEAFF.

This clone was detected only a few times. This chain joins TRBV5-4 and TRBJ2-5, with TRBD2 matching 12 bases. Germline values: CDR1 SGHNT, CDR2 YYREEE (reference sequence). V was clipped by 4 bases and J by 5 bases; unmatched bases: 9. This CDR3 contains 16 residues. The DNA for the CDR3 is TGTGCCAGCAGCCTCGGGACTAGCGGGCCCGGTGAGACCCAGTACTTC. Its protein product is CASSLGTSGPGETQYF.

This clone was observed a handful of times. The rearrangement uses TRBV5-6 and TRBJ2-1; TRBD2 agrees at 8 bases. This CDR3 spans 15 amino acids. V lost 0 bases, J lost 9 bases, and 8 bases stayed unmatched. Germline CDR1 reads SGHDT; CDR2 reads YYEEEE. The CDR3 nucleotides read TGTGCCAGCAGCTTGGAACCTAGCGGGTGGGGTGAGCAGTTCTTC. Translation: CASSLEPSGWGEQFF.

The CDR3 nucleotides are TGTGCCAGCAGCTCTATAAGGGGGCGCGTCTATGGCTACACCTTC. It yields the protein CASSSIRGRVYGYTF. The rearrangement uses TRBV11-2 and TRBJ1-2, with 7 nucleotides matching TRBD1. The CDR3 runs 15 residues. J was trimmed by 4 bases and V by 4 bases; bases with no gene match: 9. Germline lookup yields CDR1 SGHAT and CDR2 FQNNGV. Looking up the rest from reference TRBV11-2 and TRBJ1-2 gives the full variable domain: EAGVAQSPRYKIIEKRQSVAFWCNPISGHATLYWYQQILGQGPKLLIQFQNNGVVDDSQLPKDRFSAERLKGVDSTLKIQPAKLEDSAVYLCASSSIRGRVYGYTFGSGTRLTVV.

This clone was detected only a few times. The chain recombines TRBV19 with TRBJ1-1; 7 nucleotides line up with TRBD1. V shed 5 bases and J 1 base; nucleotides not matched to a gene: 7. Per the germline V gene, CDR1 is LNHDA and CDR2 is SQIVND (reference sequence). The CDR3 loop spans 15 amino acids. In DNA form, the CDR3 reads TGTGCCAGTAGTCCCATTTGGACAGGGAACACTGAAGCTTTCTTT. This codes for CASSPIWTGNTEAFF. Using reference TRBV19 and TRBJ1-1 for the parts outside the CDR3, the full variable domain is DGGITQSPKYLFRKEGQNVTLSCEQNLNHDAMYWYRQDPGQGLRLIYYSQIVNDFQKGDIAEGYSVSREKKESFPLTVTSAQKNPTAFYLCASSPIWTGNTEAFFGQGTRLTVV.

This rearrangement joins TRBV20-1 to TRBJ2-5, with D tentatively TRBD2 (6 bases). The CDR3 is made up of 11 amino acids. V was cut by 7 bases and J by 1 base, with 7 bases left in between. Per the germline V gene, CDR1 is DFQATT and CDR2 is SNEGSKA (reference sequence). CDR3 amino acids: CSGGTQETQYF. CDR3 DNA sequence: TGCAGTGGCGGGACCCAAGAGACCCAGTACTTC.

The table lists this clone with a few counts. The chain recombines TRBV11-2 with TRBJ2-1, with 7 bases that match TRBD1. The CDR3 extends over 18 amino acids. Unmatched junction bases numbered 13, after V lost 5 bases and J lost 0 bases. Germline loops: CDR1 SGHAT, CDR2 FQNNGV. The CDR3 DNA is TGTGCCAGCAGCCCTGTCGGTATCAGGGGGAGCTCCTACAATGAGCAGTTCTTC. It is translated as CASSPVGIRGSSYNEQFF.

The chain combines TRBV30 with TRBJ2-1, with D perhaps matching TRBD1 (6 bases). V was trimmed by 7 bases and J by 1 base, leaving 17 bases between them. Germline assignment: CDR1 GTSNPN and CDR2 SVGIG (reference sequence). The CDR3 has 15 residues. The CDR3 nucleotides read TGTGCCTCCTCTGGGGGCCAGCGATCCTACAATGAGCAGTTCTTC. Its protein product is CASSGGQRSYNEQFF.